This T cell receptor beta chain was profiled in a study of T cells after posttransplantation cyclophosphamide (dated by TCRdb to the mid-2010s). For the study in its entirety: The study tracked T cell repertoire reconstitution by TRB sequencing after myeloablative bone marrow transplantation using posttransplantation cyclophosphamide as GVHD prophylaxis. Public TRB sequences were searched against a database of over 3,600 sequences associated with responses to pathogens, tumor antigens, self-antigens and alloantigens. TRB sequencing was performed on blood from all 35 or so PTCy patients with 1-year posttransplant specimens. In 3 patients, TRB sequencing was also performed on up to 3 more blood samples taken 2 to 5.2 years after transplant, and in 4 patients, pretransplant blood was also TRB-sequenced. Because TRA and TRB clonality correlated tightly in under 10 samples, later TCR analyses were limited to TRB. Antigen receptor sequencing covered samples from roughly 35 PTCy-treated patients and around 16 of their related bone marrow donors. Overall study outcomes, separate from this receptor: The TRB repertoires of T cells infiltrating skin or the GI tract showed only limited overlap with the TRB repertoires found in blood. Across 45 to 50 patients, TRB clonality was highly associated with recipient CMV seropositivity and CMV reactivation, and PTCy diversity was similar to diversity in CNI/methotrexate controls. Donor-recipient similarity was low at 1-2 months but rose over the first year, and later blood repertoires were often dominated by donor CD8+ memory clones.

Trimming accounts for 0 bases at V and 6 bases at J, while the number of junction bases matched to no gene is 6. The cysteine opens and the phenylalanine closes a CDR3 of 17 amino acids. The CDR3 DNA has 51 bases and is translated from base 1. The germline V gene sets CDR1 to MNHNS and CDR2 to SASEGT. Genomic DNA was used for TRB sequencing, which was performed with the immunoSEQ assay at survey resolution or with the hsTCRB kit. As for the authors' bioinformatics: The immunoSEQ software handled the initial read processing, while the LymphoSeq R package was used for the repertoire analyses. Clonality was calculated as 1 minus normalized Shannon entropy, and the Gini coefficient was also calculated for each TRB dataset. To infer phenotypes in unsorted samples, TRB sequences from sorted subsets of the recipient or donor were mapped onto unsorted samples from the same recipient. TCRdb stores this immuneACCESS table with in-frame sequences only. Part of the clones is absent; in the studies checked, under half of the shortfall reflects unresolved V genes, and no reason is known for the rest. The DNA was the basis for D and trimming; V, J and clone size are from that table. The sample records about 24,000 clones, 86% of which are singletons. 6.3% of the sample is taken by the ten largest.

PTCy-treated patients were drawn from a prospective multi-institutional clinical trial. Peripheral blood and bone marrow mononuclear cells were isolated by Ficoll-Hypaque density centrifugation and were cryopreserved. On this clone itself: The antigen it recognizes is unknown. Base quality data are lacking; no much larger clone is found one base away.

This chain is built from TRBV6-1 and TRBJ1-6; 9 nucleotides in the junction match TRBD1. This receptor was obtained from a woman in her fifties or sixties with a blood cancer, CMV-positive, and with a related stem cell donor. The sequenced sample consisted of PBMCs. The DNA sequence reads TGTGCCAGCAGTGAAGCAGCGACAGGGGGGAGTAATTCACCCCTCCACTTT. It translates as CASSEAATGGSNSPLHF.